Given below is one T cell receptor (beta chain) in context. This record belongs to a study of CD8+ T cells in alopecia areata. Extraction of RNA preceded its reverse transcription into cDNA, which served as the sequencing template. Assay: immunoSEQ multiplex PCR; the TCRdb copy retains only in-frame clones and omits some. The table includes around 82,000 clones, roughly 51% detected once. The trim removed 8 bases at V and 4 bases at J, leaving 2 bases unmatched. Germline assignment: CDR1 MNHNS and CDR2 SASEGT. The CDR3 extends over 12 amino acids. The TCR originated in a human donor with alopecia areata. Material for sequencing was NKG2D-high CD8+ T cells sorted from blood. This sequence joins TRBV6-1 and TRBJ2-1; 7 bases agree with TRBD2. The CDR3 DNA is TGTGCCAGCGGACTAGTGTACAATGAGCAGTTCTTC. Amino acids: CASGLVYNEQFF.